This record concerns one T cell receptor (delta chain) sequence. TCRdb records a much larger clone's protein for this DNA, with a difference at residue 11 that likely arises from a read error; the protein given is the translation of the DNA. The germline V gene has CDR1 GEAIGNYY and CDR2 EKD. This CDR3 is 15 amino acids long. TCRdb ran CATT on the RT-PCR reads. The data show 950 to 1,200 delta-chain clones, with roughly 1.2% seen just once and 25% to 30% held by the top ten. The sample originates from a study of gamma-delta T cells after stem cell transplantation. V usage is TRDV2 and J usage is TRDJ1, with TRDD3 identical over 13 bases. The receptor was derived from a human donor. It is not recorded whose cells these are; they may come from a transplant donor. The source material was gamma-delta T cells. The CDR3 sequence: CACTLGDTYTNKLIF. In nucleotides, the CDR3 is TGTGCCTGCACACTGGGGGATACGTACACCAATAAACTCATCTTT.